This T cell receptor (beta chain) was retrieved from a study of blood T cell repertoires in COVID-19. Across the whole study: From the United States, Italy and Spain came samples of acute and convalescent COVID-19. Sources were T cells, B-cell-depleted T cells, or PBMCs; the material itself was cDNA or gDNA.

Per the study methods: By means of reference gene primer amplification, nucleated cell counts were estimated. Profiling relied on immunoSEQ multiplex PCR, and the TCRdb table lists in-frame clones only, not all of them. The DNA was the basis for D and trimming; V, J and clone size are from that table. The sample consists of 290,000 or so clones, around 85% of them appearing once. This clone has a single count. The clonotype was recovered from a man aged 50 to 59 with active or convalescent COVID-19. Sequencing used peripheral blood.

CDR3 sequence reads: CSVESRGNGYTF. CDR3 DNA sequence: TGCAGCGTTGAATCCCGGGGGAATGGCTACACCTTC. This chain joins TRBV29-1 and TRBJ1-2; D possibly corresponds to TRBD1 (5 bases). The CDR3 is 12 amino acids. CDR1 is SQVTM, CDR2 ANQGSEA, per germline. Trimming removed 2 bases from V and 6 bases from J, with 10 bases in between. Supplemented by reference TRBV29-1 and TRBJ1-2, the full variable domain reads SAVISQKPSRDICQRGTSLTIQCQVDSQVTMMFWYRQQPGQSLTLIATANQGSEATYESGFVIDKFPISRPNLTFSTLTVSNMSPEDSSIYLCSVESRGNGYTFGSGTRLTVV.